Sequencing of this T cell receptor gamma chain was carried out in a study of gamma delta lymphoproliferative disorders and STAT genes. The germline gives CDR1 VTNTFY, CDR2 YDVSTARD (reference sequence). The CDR3 has 14 residues. The junction had 6 bases not matched to a gene; V was cut back by 0 bases and J by 8 bases. Findings of the study overall: Low-frequency NGS calls may be less specific, so public or private leukemic clones need confirmation.

This clone is deemed medium-sized. The antigen remains unidentified. TCRdb re-processed the multiplex PCR reads via CATT. This sample yields roughly 1,400 gamma-chain clones, of which around 8.2% are seen a single time; roughly 52% belongs to the top ten. PBMCs from patients and controls supplied the genomic DNA for sequencing. All samples were taken off therapy or before therapy. The sequence was collected from a human donor with gamma-delta T-cell large granular lymphocyte leukemia. The source material was blood. The chain links TRGV3 to TRGJP2. Here the J gene was assigned by germline matching of the DNA, as TCRdb has none. Written as DNA, the CDR3 is TGTGCCACCTGGGACAGGCACGGAGATTGGATCAAGACGTTT. Protein sequence: CATWDRHGDWIKTF.